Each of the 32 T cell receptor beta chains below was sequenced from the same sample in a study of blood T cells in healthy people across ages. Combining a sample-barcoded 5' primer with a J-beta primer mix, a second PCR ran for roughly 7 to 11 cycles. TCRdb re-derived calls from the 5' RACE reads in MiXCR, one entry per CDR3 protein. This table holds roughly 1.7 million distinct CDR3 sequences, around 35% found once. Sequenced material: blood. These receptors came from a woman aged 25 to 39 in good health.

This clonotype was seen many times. The CDR3 loop is CASSSDRGGNEQFF. The CDR3 DNA reads as TGTGCCAGCAGTTCTGACAGGGGAGGAAATGAGCAGTTCTTC. The gene calls are TRBV12-3 or TRBV12-4 and TRBJ2-1, with TRBD1 matching 8 bases. The V and J ends lost 4 bases and 7 bases, in that order; junction bases with no gene match: 6. This CDR3 region has 14 residues.

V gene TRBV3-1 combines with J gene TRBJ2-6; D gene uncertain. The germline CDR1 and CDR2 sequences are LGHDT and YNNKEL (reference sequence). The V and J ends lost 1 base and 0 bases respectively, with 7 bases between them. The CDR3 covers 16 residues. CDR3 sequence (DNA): TGTGCCAGCAGCCAAGGGTGGGCCTCTGGGGCCAACGTCCTGACTTTC. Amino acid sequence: CASSQGWASGANVLTF.

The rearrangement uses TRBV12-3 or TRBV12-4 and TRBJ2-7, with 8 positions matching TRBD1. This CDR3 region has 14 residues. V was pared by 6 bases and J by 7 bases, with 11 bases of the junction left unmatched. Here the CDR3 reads CASSRTTGGREQYF. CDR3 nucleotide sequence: TGTGCCAGCAGCCGGACCACAGGGGGGAGGGAGCAGTACTTC.

CDR3: CASSLEIEGSLMEPQHF. Written as DNA, the CDR3 is TGTGCCAGCAGCTTAGAGATAGAGGGGTCGTTAATGGAGCCCCAGCATTTT. The chain joins TRBV7-8 to TRBJ1-5; D possibly corresponds to TRBD1 (5 bases). Germline V lookup: CDR1 SGHVS, CDR2 FQNEAQ. Trimming left V 1 base short and J 8 bases short, with 21 bases between. The CDR3 is 17 amino acids.

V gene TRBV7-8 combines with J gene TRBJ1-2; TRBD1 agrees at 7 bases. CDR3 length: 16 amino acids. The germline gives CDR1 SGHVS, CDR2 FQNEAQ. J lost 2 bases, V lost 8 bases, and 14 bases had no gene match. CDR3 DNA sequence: TGTGCCAGCGGCCTGACCCCGGGACAGCTAAACTATGGCTACACCTTC. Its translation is CASGLTPGQLNYGYTF.

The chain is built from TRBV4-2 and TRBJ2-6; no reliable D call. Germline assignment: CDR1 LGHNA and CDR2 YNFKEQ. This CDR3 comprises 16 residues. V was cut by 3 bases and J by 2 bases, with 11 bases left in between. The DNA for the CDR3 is TGTGCCAGCAGCCAGGTCACATCCACTGGGGCCAACGTCCTGACTTTC. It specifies CASSQVTSTGANVLTF.

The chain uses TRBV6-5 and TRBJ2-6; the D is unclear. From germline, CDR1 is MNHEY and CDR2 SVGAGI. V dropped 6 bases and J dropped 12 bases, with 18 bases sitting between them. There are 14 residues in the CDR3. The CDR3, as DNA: TGTGCCAGCAGCTCCCGTGGATCTCGGTTCGTCCTGACTTTC. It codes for CASSSRGSRFVLTF.

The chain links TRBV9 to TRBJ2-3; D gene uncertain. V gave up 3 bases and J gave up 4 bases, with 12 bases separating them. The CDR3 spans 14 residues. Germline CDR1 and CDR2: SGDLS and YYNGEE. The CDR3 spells CASSAQFVSDTQYF. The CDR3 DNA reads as TGTGCCAGCAGCGCCCAATTCGTCTCAGATACGCAGTATTTT.

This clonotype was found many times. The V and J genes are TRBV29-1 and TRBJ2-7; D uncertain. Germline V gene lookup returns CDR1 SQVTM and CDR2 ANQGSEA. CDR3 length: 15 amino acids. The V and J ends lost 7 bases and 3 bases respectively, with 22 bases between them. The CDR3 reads CSARWGLVDGYEQYF. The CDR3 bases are TGCAGCGCCCGTTGGGGTCTTGTTGACGGCTACGAGCAGTACTTC.

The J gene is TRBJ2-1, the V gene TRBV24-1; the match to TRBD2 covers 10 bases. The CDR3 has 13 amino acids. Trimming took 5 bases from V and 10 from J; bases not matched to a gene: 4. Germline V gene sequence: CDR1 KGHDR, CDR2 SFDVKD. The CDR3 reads CATSAGLASEQFF. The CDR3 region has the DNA TGTGCCACCAGTGCGGGACTAGCGTCCGAGCAGTTCTTC.

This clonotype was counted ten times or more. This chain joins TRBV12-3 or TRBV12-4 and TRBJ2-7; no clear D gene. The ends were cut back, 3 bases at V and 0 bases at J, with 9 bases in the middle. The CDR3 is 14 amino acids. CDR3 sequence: CASSFGQSSYEQYF. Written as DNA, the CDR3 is TGTGCCAGCAGTTTCGGTCAGAGCTCCTACGAGCAGTACTTC.

Here the CDR3 DNA reads TGTGCCAGCCCCCATCCCGGGACAGGGGATGGCTACACCTTC. This codes for CASPHPGTGDGYTF. The V and J genes are TRBV3-1 and TRBJ1-2, with TRBD1 matching over 10 bases. The CDR3 loop spans 14 amino acids. Germline V gene lookup returns CDR1 LGHDT and CDR2 YNNKEL (reference sequence). With V trimmed by 8 bases and J by 6 bases, 9 bases remained unmatched.

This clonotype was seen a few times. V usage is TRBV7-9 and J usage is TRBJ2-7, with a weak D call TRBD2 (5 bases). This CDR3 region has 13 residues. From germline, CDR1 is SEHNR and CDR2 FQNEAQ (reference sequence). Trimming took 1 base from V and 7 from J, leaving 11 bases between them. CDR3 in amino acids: CASSLDTTNEQYF. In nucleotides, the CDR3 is TGTGCCAGCAGCTTAGACACGACTAATGAGCAGTACTTC. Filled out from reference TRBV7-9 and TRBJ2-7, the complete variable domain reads DTGVSQNPRHKITKRGQNVTFRCDPISEHNRLYWYRQTLGQGPEFLTYFQNEAQLEKSRLLSDRFSAERPKGSFSTLEIQRTEQGDSAMYLCASSLDTTNEQYFGPGTRLTVT.

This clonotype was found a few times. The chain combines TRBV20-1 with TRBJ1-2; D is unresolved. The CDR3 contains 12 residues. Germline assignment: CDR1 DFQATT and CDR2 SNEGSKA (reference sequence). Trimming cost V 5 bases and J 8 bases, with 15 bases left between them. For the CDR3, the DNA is TGCAGTGCTTTAGTGGTGGCTAGGGGCTACACCTTC. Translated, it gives CSALVVARGYTF.

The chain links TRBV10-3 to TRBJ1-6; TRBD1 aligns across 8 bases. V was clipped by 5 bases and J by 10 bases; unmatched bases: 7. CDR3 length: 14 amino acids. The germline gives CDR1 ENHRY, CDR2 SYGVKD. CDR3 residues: CAISSGQGNSPLHF. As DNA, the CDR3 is TGTGCCATCAGTTCAGGACAGGGTAACTCACCCCTCCACTTT.

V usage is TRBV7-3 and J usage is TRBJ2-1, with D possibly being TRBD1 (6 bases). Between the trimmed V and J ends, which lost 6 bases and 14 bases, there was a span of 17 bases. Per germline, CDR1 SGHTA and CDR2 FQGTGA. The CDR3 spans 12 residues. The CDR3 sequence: CASSQTSGQKFF. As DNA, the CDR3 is TGTGCCAGCAGTCAGACCTCGGGACAAAAGTTCTTC. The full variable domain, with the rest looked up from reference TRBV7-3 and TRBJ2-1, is GAGVSQTPSNKVTEKGKYVELRCDPISGHTALYWYRQSLGQGPEFLIYFQGTGAADDSGLPNDRFFAVRPEGSVSTLKIQRTERGDSAVYLCASSQTSGQKFFGPGTRLTVL.

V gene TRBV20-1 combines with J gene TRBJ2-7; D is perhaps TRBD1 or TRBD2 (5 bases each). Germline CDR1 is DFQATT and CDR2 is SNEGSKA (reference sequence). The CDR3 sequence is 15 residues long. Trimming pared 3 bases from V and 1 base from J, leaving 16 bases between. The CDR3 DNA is TGCAGTGCTAGGGTCCTGGGGGACGGGTCCTACGAGCAGTACTTC. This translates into CSARVLGDGSYEQYF.

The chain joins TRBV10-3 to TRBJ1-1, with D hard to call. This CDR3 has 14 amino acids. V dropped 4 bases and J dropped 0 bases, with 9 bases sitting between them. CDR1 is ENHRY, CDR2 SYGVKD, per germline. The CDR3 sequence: CAISALGMNTEAFF. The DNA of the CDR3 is TGTGCCATCAGTGCTCTGGGTATGAACACTGAAGCTTTCTTT.

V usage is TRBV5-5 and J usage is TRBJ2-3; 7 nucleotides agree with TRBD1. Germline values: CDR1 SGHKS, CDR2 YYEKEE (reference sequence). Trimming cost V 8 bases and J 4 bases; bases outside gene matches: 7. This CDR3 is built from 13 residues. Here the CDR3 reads CASQEQGPDTQYF. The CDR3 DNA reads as TGTGCCAGTCAAGAACAGGGGCCAGATACGCAGTATTTT.

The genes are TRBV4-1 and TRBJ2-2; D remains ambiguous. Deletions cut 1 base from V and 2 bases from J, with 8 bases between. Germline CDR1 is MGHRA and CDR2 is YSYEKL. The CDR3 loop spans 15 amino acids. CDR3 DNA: TGCGCCAGCAGCCAAGGCGCCAGTAACACCGGGGAGCTGTTTTTT. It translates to CASSQGASNTGELFF.

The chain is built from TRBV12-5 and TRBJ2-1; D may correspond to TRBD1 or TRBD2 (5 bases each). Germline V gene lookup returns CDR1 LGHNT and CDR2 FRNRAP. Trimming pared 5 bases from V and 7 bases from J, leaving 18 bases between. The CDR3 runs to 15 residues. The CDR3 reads CASGNLLGTGNEQFF. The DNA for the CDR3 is TGTGCTAGTGGTAACCTACTCGGGACGGGTAATGAGCAGTTCTTC.

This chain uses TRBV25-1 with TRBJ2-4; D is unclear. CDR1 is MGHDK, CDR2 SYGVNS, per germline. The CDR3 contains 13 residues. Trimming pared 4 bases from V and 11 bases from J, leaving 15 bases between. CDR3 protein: CASSASELSVQYF. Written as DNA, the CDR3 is TGTGCCAGCAGTGCGTCAGAATTGTCCGTTCAGTACTTC.

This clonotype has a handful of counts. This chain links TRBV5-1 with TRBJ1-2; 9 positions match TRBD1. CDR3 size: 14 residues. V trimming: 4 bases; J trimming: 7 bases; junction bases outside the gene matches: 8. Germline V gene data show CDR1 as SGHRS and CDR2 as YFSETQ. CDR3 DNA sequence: TGCGCCAGCAGCATGCCGGGACAGGGACCTGGCTACACCTTC. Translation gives CASSMPGQGPGYTF.

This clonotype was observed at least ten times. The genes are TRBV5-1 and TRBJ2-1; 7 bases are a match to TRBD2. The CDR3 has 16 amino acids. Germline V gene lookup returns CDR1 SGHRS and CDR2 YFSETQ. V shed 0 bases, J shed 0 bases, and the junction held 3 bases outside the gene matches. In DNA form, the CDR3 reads TGCGCCAGCAGCTTGGACAGCGGGACCTCCTACAATGAGCAGTTCTTC. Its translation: CASSLDSGTSYNEQFF.

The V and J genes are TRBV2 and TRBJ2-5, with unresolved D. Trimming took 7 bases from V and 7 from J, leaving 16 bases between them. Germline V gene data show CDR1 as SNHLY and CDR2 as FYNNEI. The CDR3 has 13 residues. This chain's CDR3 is CASKPGPDGTQYF. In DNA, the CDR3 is TGTGCCAGCAAACCGGGCCCGGACGGGACCCAGTACTTC.

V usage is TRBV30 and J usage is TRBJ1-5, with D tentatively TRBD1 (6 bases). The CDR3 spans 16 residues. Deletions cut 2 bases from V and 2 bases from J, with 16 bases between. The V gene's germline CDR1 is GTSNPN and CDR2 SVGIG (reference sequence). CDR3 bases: TGTGCCTGGAGTACAGGGAGTATCTCTGGCAATCAGCCCCAGCATTTT. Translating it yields CAWSTGSISGNQPQHF. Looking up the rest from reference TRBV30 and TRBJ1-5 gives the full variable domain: SQTIHQWPATLVQPVGSPLSLECTVEGTSNPNLYWYRQAAGRGLQLLFYSVGIGQISSEVPQNLSASRPQDRQFILSSKKLLLSDSGFYLCAWSTGSISGNQPQHFGDGTRLSIL.

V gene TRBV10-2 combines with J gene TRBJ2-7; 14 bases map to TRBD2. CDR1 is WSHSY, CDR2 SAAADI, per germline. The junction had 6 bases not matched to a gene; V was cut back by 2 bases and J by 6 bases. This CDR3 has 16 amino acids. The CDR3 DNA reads TGCGCCAGCAGTGAGCGACTAGCGGGAGGGCGTGTCGAGCAGTACTTC. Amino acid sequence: CASSERLAGGRVEQYF.

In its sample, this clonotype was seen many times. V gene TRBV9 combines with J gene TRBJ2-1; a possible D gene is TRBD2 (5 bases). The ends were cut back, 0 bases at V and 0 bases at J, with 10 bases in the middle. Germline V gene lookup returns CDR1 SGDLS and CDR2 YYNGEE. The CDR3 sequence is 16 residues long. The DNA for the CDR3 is TGTGCCAGCAGCGTAGGAGTCGGGGTCTCCTACAATGAGCAGTTCTTC. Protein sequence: CASSVGVGVSYNEQFF.

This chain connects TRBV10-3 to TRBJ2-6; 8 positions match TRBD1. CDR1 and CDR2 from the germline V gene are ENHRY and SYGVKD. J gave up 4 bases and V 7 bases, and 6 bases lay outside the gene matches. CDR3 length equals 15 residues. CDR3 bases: TGTGCCATCAAGACAGGGGCGCTGGGGGCCAACGTCCTGACTTTC. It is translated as CAIKTGALGANVLTF.

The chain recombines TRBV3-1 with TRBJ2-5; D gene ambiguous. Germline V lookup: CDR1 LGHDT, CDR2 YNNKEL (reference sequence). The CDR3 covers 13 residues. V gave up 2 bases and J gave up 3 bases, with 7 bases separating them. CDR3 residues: CASSQRSEETQYF. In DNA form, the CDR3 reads TGTGCCAGCAGCCAAAGGAGCGAAGAGACCCAGTACTTC.

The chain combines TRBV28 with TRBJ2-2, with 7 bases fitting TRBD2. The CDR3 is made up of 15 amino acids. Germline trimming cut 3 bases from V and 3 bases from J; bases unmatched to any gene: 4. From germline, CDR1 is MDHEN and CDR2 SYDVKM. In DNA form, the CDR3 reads TGTGCCAGCAGTTTCTCCGGGGGGTACACCGGGGAGCTGTTTTTT. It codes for CASSFSGGYTGELFF.

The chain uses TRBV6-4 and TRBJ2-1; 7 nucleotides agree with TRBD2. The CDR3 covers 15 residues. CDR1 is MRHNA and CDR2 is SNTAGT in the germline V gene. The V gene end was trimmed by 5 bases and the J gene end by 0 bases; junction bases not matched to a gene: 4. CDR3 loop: CASSQLAVSYNEQFF. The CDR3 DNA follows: TGTGCCAGCAGTCAGCTAGCGGTCTCCTACAATGAGCAGTTCTTC.